A selection of T cell receptor beta chains follows, all from one sample in a study of monozygotic twins with inflammatory bowel disease. TCRdb reprocessed the 5' RACE reads and keeps a single row for each CDR3 protein, giving no DNA. Its table records 200,000 to 250,000 distinct CDR3 sequences. Sample: blood. Receptor source: a human donor with ulcerative colitis or Crohn's disease, or a healthy co-twin of an affected twin (not recorded which). Both conserved end residues are part of each CDR3.

TRBV19	TRBJ1-1	14	CASSNGRRNTEAFF
TRBV6-5	TRBJ2-1	12	CASSNRNNEQFF
TRBV20-1	TRBJ2-1	13	CSAPSLPRNEQFF
TRBV18	TRBJ1-3	16	CASSPLLAASGNTIYF
TRBV5-1	TRBJ1-6	15	CASSPQENNNSPLHF
TRBV19	TRBJ2-7	16	CASSISLTVISGEQYF
TRBV12-3/TRBV12-4	TRBJ1-1	15	CASAGWDTRGFEAFF
TRBV5-1	TRBJ1-4	15	CASSWASDTNEKLFF
TRBV7-2	TRBJ1-5	15	CASSLVKGYGGPQHF
TRBV7-3	TRBJ2-2	15	CASSLTGGAAGELFF
TRBV6-6	TRBJ2-1	14	CASSRQGLANEQFF
TRBV6-1	TRBJ2-6	15	CASNTKSSGANVLTF
TRBV6-1	TRBJ2-3	14	CASRAAGEKGTQYF
TRBV5-1	TRBJ1-4	18	CASSFVNGFGQGNEKLFF
TRBV5-6	TRBJ1-2	16	CASSLEWGTGNYGYTF
TRBV19	TRBJ1-2	11	CASSIGNGYTF
TRBV20-1	TRBJ2-1	15	CSARDGTVIYNEQFF
TRBV7-9	TRBJ2-1	14	CASSLLGTSYEQFF
TRBV25-1	TRBJ1-2	13	CASSGGRVYGYTF
TRBV7-9	TRBJ2-7	14	CASSLEMPGNEQYF
TRBV5-5	TRBJ2-7	18	CASSLKLFSGGNTYEQYF